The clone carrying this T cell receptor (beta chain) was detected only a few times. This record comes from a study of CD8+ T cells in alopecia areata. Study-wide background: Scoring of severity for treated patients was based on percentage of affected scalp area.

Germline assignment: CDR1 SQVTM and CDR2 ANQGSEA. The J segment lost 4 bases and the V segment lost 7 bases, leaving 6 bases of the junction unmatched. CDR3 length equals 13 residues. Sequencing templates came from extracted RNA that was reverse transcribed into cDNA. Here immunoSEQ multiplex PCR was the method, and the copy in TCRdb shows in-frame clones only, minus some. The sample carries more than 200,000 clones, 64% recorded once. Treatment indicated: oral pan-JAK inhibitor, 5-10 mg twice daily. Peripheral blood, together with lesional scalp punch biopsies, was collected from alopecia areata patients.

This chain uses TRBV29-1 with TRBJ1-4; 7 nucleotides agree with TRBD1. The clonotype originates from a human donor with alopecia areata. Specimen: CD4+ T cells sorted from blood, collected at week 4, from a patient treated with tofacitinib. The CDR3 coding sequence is TGCAGCGCTAAAAGGGGGCTTAATGAAAAACTGTTTTTT. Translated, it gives CSAKRGLNEKLFF.